A selection of T cell receptor beta chains follows, all from one sample in a study of response to subunit inactivated influenza vaccine. TCRdb used MiXCR to reprocess the RT-PCR reads, holding one entry per CDR3 protein. The table lists about half a million distinct CDR3 sequences, about 25% of them singletons, with 1.5% to 2% in the top ten. This specimen consisted of CD4+ T cells sorted from PBMCs, obtained less than 6 days after vaccination. Receptors originate from a man aged 50-60 years who received an inactivated influenza vaccine. Each CDR3 is given with its conserved first and last residue. The D gene is left open where the match is weak. The size field is filled for only some rows; it gives once, few, many or a size class.

clone size	D gene	V gene	J gene	CDR3 protein	CDR3 DNA
.	.	TRBV6-2/TRBV6-3	TRBJ2-3	CASRRSGGYRGTDTQYF	TGTGCCAGCAGACGAAGCGGAGGCTACCGGGGCACAGATACGCAGTATTTT
.	.	TRBV7-9	TRBJ1-4	CASSGGTRNEKLFF	TGTGCCAGCAGCGGCGGGACACGCAATGAAAAACTGTTTTTT
many	.	TRBV5-1	TRBJ1-5	CASSSGQSNQPQHF	TGCGCCAGCAGCTCGGGACAAAGCAATCAGCCCCAGCATTTT
many	TRBD1	TRBV9	TRBJ1-1	CASSVSPGQGAEAFF	TGTGCCAGCAGCGTATCCCCGGGACAGGGCGCTGAAGCTTTCTTT
few	.	TRBV5-1	TRBJ1-1	CASSLAPRSTEAFF	TGCGCCAGCAGCTTGGCCCCGAGGTCCACTGAAGCTTTCTTT
.	.	TRBV11-2	TRBJ2-1	CASSSGVANEQFF	TGTGCCAGCAGCTCGGGGGTGGCCAATGAGCAGTTCTTC
many	TRBD1	TRBV4-3	TRBJ2-7	CASSQGTGGLTHFMRQYF	TGCGCCAGCAGCCAAGGGACAGGGGGCCTCACCCACTTTATGAGGCAGTACTTC
.	TRBD1	TRBV7-2	TRBJ2-1	CASSSGQGAIEQFF	TGTGCCAGCAGCTCGGGACAGGGGGCGATTGAGCAGTTCTTC
few	TRBD1	TRBV20-1	TRBJ2-5	CSASSQGLETQYF	TGCAGTGCTAGCTCACAGGGGTTAGAGACCCAGTACTTC
.	TRBD2	TRBV20-1	TRBJ2-1	CSARETSGINEQFF	TGCAGTGCTAGAGAGACTAGCGGGATCAATGAGCAGTTCTTC
few	.	TRBV10-3	TRBJ1-5	CAISESSNQPQHF	TGTGCCATCAGTGAGTCTAGCAATCAGCCCCAGCATTTT
.	.	TRBV9	TRBJ2-1	CASSVAGWTYNEQFF	TGTGCCAGCAGCGTAGCGGGATGGACCTACAATGAGCAGTTCTTC
.	.	TRBV12-3/TRBV12-4	TRBJ2-7	CASSSQASSYEQYF	TGTGCCAGCAGTTCACAGGCGAGCTCCTACGAGCAGTACTTC
.	.	TRBV30	TRBJ1-6	CAWRASSGGASYNSPLHF	TGTGCCTGGAGGGCCTCTTCCGGGGGCGCTTCTTATAATTCACCCCTCCACTTT
.	.	TRBV5-1	TRBJ1-2	CASSEAGVDGYTF	TGCGCCAGCAGCGAGGCAGGGGTTGATGGCTACACCTTC
few	.	TRBV10-2	TRBJ2-2	CASSDRRNTGELFF	TGCGCCAGCAGTGATAGAAGAAACACCGGGGAGCTGTTTTTT
.	.	TRBV6-5	TRBJ2-5	CASSFPGEETQYF	TGTGCCAGCAGTTTCCCAGGGGAAGAGACCCAGTACTTC
.	TRBD1	TRBV12-3/TRBV12-4	TRBJ1-2	CASTFGQGRMGYTF	TGTGCCAGCACCTTCGGACAGGGGAGGATGGGCTACACCTTC
few	TRBD1	TRBV3-1	TRBJ1-5	CASSRGTGSNQPQHF	TGTGCCAGCAGCCGAGGGACAGGGAGCAATCAGCCCCAGCATTTT
few	.	TRBV4-1	TRBJ2-7	CASSQDMRTSSEQYF	TGCGCCAGCAGCCAAGATATGCGCACCTCAAGCGAGCAGTACTTC
few	TRBD2	TRBV9	TRBJ2-7	CASSGPGTSSEQYF	TGTGCCAGCAGCGGCCCCGGGACTAGCAGCGAGCAGTACTTC
few	TRBD2	TRBV10-3	TRBJ2-1	CAISGLAGGPSSSYNEQFF	TGTGCCATCAGTGGACTAGCGGGGGGCCCCTCGAGCTCCTACAATGAGCAGTTCTTC
.	.	TRBV29-1	TRBJ2-7	CSVRRDGGSYEQYF	TGCAGCGTTAGAAGGGACGGGGGCTCCTACGAGCAGTACTTC
once	.	TRBV2	TRBJ2-3	CASSEWATDTQYF	TGTGCCAGCAGTGAATGGGCCACAGATACGCAGTATTTT
.	.	TRBV6-6	TRBJ2-7	CASSLQNYEQYF	TGTGCCAGCAGTCTACAGAACTACGAGCAGTACTTC
.	.	TRBV4-2	TRBJ1-4	CASSQAASNEKLFF	TGTGCCAGCAGCCAAGCGGCTTCAAATGAAAAACTGTTTTTT
many	.	TRBV20-1	TRBJ2-1	CSARGQSVYNEQFF	TGCAGTGCTAGAGGCCAGAGTGTCTACAATGAGCAGTTCTTC
few	.	TRBV4-2	TRBJ1-5	CASSQGGPAAQPQHF	TGTGCCAGCAGCCAAGGGGGACCTGCCGCTCAGCCCCAGCATTTT
few	TRBD2	TRBV6-1	TRBJ2-4	CASRGGEIAKNIQYF	TGTGCCAGCAGGGGGGGGGAGATAGCCAAAAACATTCAGTACTTC
.	TRBD1	TRBV24-1	TRBJ2-1	CATSDLRQGAYNEQFF	TGTGCCACCAGTGATTTAAGACAGGGGGCCTACAATGAGCAGTTCTTC
few	TRBD2	TRBV4-2	TRBJ2-3	CASSPTGGAPDTQYF	TGTGCCAGCAGCCCCACCGGGGGGGCCCCAGATACGCAGTATTTT
.	.	TRBV27	TRBJ1-1	CASSTPFTEAFF	TGTGCCAGCAGTACCCCATTCACTGAAGCTTTCTTT
few	TRBD1	TRBV6-5	TRBJ2-7	CASSYALGTGGHEQYF	TGTGCCAGCAGTTACGCTCTCGGGACAGGGGGTCACGAGCAGTACTTC
.	TRBD2	TRBV11-2	TRBJ2-1	CASSRRGTSGFTTYNEQFF	TGTGCCAGCAGCCGCAGGGGGACTAGCGGGTTTACGACCTACAATGAGCAGTTCTTC
few	TRBD2	TRBV11-3	TRBJ2-1	CASSFSGNSYNEQFF	TGTGCCAGCAGCTTTAGCGGGAACTCCTACAATGAGCAGTTCTTC
few	TRBD2	TRBV2	TRBJ2-7	CASSMTSGRVLYEQYF	TGTGCCAGCAGTATGACTAGCGGGCGGGTCCTCTACGAGCAGTACTTC
few	TRBD2	TRBV5-1	TRBJ2-1	CASSQSGAEQFF	TGCGCCAGCAGCCAAAGCGGGGCTGAGCAGTTCTTC
.	.	TRBV12-3/TRBV12-4	TRBJ2-5	CASSFYGSQETQYF	TGTGCCAGCAGTTTCTACGGCTCCCAAGAGACCCAGTACTTC
once	.	TRBV5-1	TRBJ1-4	CASSPSARQGNEKLFF	TGCGCCAGCAGCCCCTCGGCACGGCAGGGGAATGAAAAACTGTTTTTT
.	TRBD1	TRBV7-9	TRBJ1-1	CASSSRTGGFSEAFF	TGTGCCAGCAGCTCCCGGACAGGGGGGTTTTCTGAAGCTTTCTTT